This T cell receptor (beta chain) is from a study of blood T cell repertoires in COVID-19. Generated by immunoSEQ multiplex PCR, the TCRdb table keeps only in-frame clones and is missing some. The sample holds some 300,000 clones, more than 75% seen once. V was pared by 3 bases and J by 9 bases, with 4 bases of the junction left unmatched. This CDR3 is 12 amino acids long. CDR1 and CDR2 from the germline V gene are SGHVS and FQNEAQ. The sample was PBMCs or T cells enriched from blood (not recorded which). The rearrangement joins TRBV7-8 to TRBJ2-7; 8 bases agree with TRBD1. The receptor comes from a woman in her 30s who had recovered from COVID-19. CDR3 in DNA: TGTGCCAGCAGCTTTCAAGGGACAGGGCAGTACTTC. Its protein product is CASSFQGTGQYF.